Presented here are 7 T cell receptor beta chains from one specimen sequenced in a study of T cells in Graves' hyperthyroidism and ophthalmopathy. Amplified regions were TCR beta CDR3 sequences from RNA transcripts. With the HTBI primer set, the TCR CDR3 went through a first round of RT-PCR. Each CDR3 protein is one row after TCRdb ran MiXCR on the multiplex PCR reads. The data contain 450,000 to 650,000 distinct CDR3 sequences, over 15% of them seen just once; the ten biggest clones take up about 16%. The specimen sequenced was blood. The receptors here all came from a woman aged 18 to 35 with Graves' ophthalmopathy.

This clonotype was seen many times. The V gene is TRBV5-1, the J gene TRBJ2-3; the D gene is possibly TRBD2 (6 bases). The V gene lost 4 bases and the J gene lost 2 bases, with 20 bases spanning the gap. The CDR3 covers 17 residues. CDR1 SGHRS and CDR2 YFSETQ come from the germline V gene. The CDR3 bases are TGCGCCAGCAGCCTGACTTACCGGGAGCTGTTCACAGATACGCAGTATTTT. As protein: CASSLTYRELFTDTQYF.

This clonotype was detected ten times or more. The rearrangement uses TRBV7-9 and TRBJ2-2, with TRBD2 matching 10 bases. The V and J ends lost 5 bases and 7 bases, in that order; junction bases with no gene match: 7. This CDR3 region has 15 residues. Germline V lookup: CDR1 SEHNR, CDR2 FQNEAQ (reference sequence). In nucleotides, the CDR3 is TGTGCCAGCAGCGAAAGCGGGAGGGCCGTCGGGGAGCTGTTTTTT. Protein product: CASSESGRAVGELFF.

This clonotype was observed many times. This chain joins TRBV5-6 and TRBJ2-1; D remains unclear. This CDR3 contains 16 residues. V was pared by 0 bases and J by 2 bases, with 12 bases between. Germline-derived CDR1 and CDR2 are SGHDT and YYEEEE. CDR3 protein: CASSLVTDVPYNEQFF. The CDR3 bases are TGTGCCAGCAGCTTGGTTACCGACGTACCCTACAATGAGCAGTTCTTC.

V is TRBV4-2 and J is TRBJ1-2; D not resolved. CDR3 length: 18 amino acids. Looked up from germline, CDR1 is LGHNA and CDR2 is YNFKEQ. Trimming cost V 1 base and J 1 base, with 19 bases left between them. CDR3 DNA sequence: TGTGCCAGCAGCCAAGCCCCGGGGAGCCCATCTCTTAACTATGGCTACACCTTC. This gives the protein CASSQAPGSPSLNYGYTF.

The gene calls are TRBV5-6 and TRBJ1-1; D not resolved. The ends were cut back, 2 bases at V and 0 bases at J, with 14 bases in the middle. This CDR3 has 16 amino acids. Germline CDR1 reads SGHDT; CDR2 reads YYEEEE. The CDR3 DNA reads as TGTGCCAGCAGCTTTTTCCTCGATAGGCTGAACACTGAAGCTTTCTTT. Translating it yields CASSFFLDRLNTEAFF.

With regard to this clonotype: One end of the junction is discordant with germline, which a read error may explain. The chain recombines TRBV27 with TRBJ2-7, with TRBD1 matching over 7 bases. The germline CDR1 and CDR2 sequences are MNHEY and SMNVEV (reference sequence). The CDR3 extends over 13 amino acids. The CDR3 DNA reads TGTGCCAGCAGCGAAGGGACAGCCTACGAGCAGTGCTTC. It is translated as CASSEGTAYEQCF.

The chain is built from TRBV28 and TRBJ2-2; TRBD2 aligns across 9 bases. V dropped 5 bases and J dropped 7; count of bases not matched to a gene: 5. The V gene's germline CDR1 is MDHEN and CDR2 SYDVKM. This CDR3 is 14 amino acids long. The CDR3 DNA reads TGTGCCAGCAGTCCGGGACTAGCAGGCGGGGAGCTGTTTTTT. This codes for CASSPGLAGGELFF.